Presented here are 8 T cell receptor beta chains from one specimen sequenced in a study of cytomegalovirus exposure and HLA in healthy donors. The study ran its PCR with 60 Vbeta and 13 Jbeta primers. The repertoire was sequenced with immunoSEQ multiplex PCR; TCRdb's copy has only in-frame clones and lacks some. In the table there are under 200,000 clones, roughly 79% of which are singletons. Sequenced input: PBMCs. These receptors all stem from a man aged 45-60 years in good health and CMV-seropositive.

The CDR3 DNA reads as TGTGCCAGCAGCCGATCAGGGGGCTGGGAGGCCCAGTACTTC. Translated, it gives CASSRSGGWEAQYF. The V gene is TRBV27, the J gene TRBJ2-5; 8 bases match TRBD1. Germline CDR1 and CDR2: MNHEY and SMNVEV (reference sequence). With V trimmed by 6 bases and J by 9 bases, 12 bases remained unmatched. The CDR3 runs to 14 residues.

This chain connects TRBV6-1 to TRBJ1-4; D is perhaps TRBD1 (5 bases). The CDR3 covers 13 residues. The germline CDR1 and CDR2 sequences are MNHNS and SASEGT. Trimming took off 6 bases at V and 5 bases at J, with 10 bases between the two ends. The CDR3 DNA reads TGTGCCAGCAGCCGGGACTTCAATGAAAAACTGTTTTTT. It encodes CASSRDFNEKLFF.

The genes are TRBV5-1 and TRBJ2-5, with TRBD1 matching over 7 bases. CDR1 is SGHRS, CDR2 YFSETQ, per germline. The CDR3 consists of 14 residues. V lost 4 bases, J lost 1 base, and 4 bases stayed unmatched. CDR3 in DNA: TGCGCCAGCAGCCCGGGACAGCTCCAAGAGACCCAGTACTTC. This sequence encodes CASSPGQLQETQYF.

The chain has TRBV6-6 and TRBJ1-1; D is ambiguous. V dropped 7 bases and J dropped 0 bases, with 9 bases sitting between them. The CDR3 extends over 13 amino acids. Germline loops: CDR1 MNHNY, CDR2 SVGAGI (reference sequence). The CDR3 reads CASMRRMNTEAFF. The CDR3 nucleotides are TGTGCCAGCATGAGGAGGATGAACACTGAAGCTTTCTTT.

The table lists this clone with a few counts. The rearrangement uses TRBV4-1 and TRBJ1-2; TRBD1 matches 8 bases. The length of the CDR3 is 16 residues. The V and J ends lost 0 bases and 2 bases, in that order; junction bases with no gene match: 5. The germline CDR1 and CDR2 sequences are MGHRA and YSYEKL. In nucleotides, the CDR3 is TGCGCCAGCAGCCAAGATCTGGACAGGGCCAACTATGGCTACACCTTC. It encodes CASSQDLDRANYGYTF.

This rearrangement joins TRBV4-1 to TRBJ2-2, with D possibly TRBD1 on 6 matching bases. Germline V gene sequence: CDR1 MGHRA, CDR2 YSYEKL. V lost 2 bases to trimming and J lost 6 bases, with 13 bases between them. This CDR3 spans 15 amino acids. This CDR3 is CASSQTQPGAGELFF. In DNA, the CDR3 is TGCGCCAGCAGCCAAACCCAACCAGGGGCCGGGGAGCTGTTTTTT.

The chain has TRBV2 and TRBJ2-5, with 7 positions matching TRBD1. Judging by the DNA end, TRBJ2-7 fits better; the J call may be wrong. The CDR3 has 13 residues. Germline CDR1 SNHLY, CDR2 FYNNEI. CDR3 in DNA: TGTGCCAGCAGTGGACAGGGTCTTGACGAGCAGTACTTC. This gives the protein CASSGQGLDEQYF.

The chain joins TRBV5-8 to TRBJ1-2, with D perhaps TRBD1 (6 bases). The V end was cut by 4 bases, the J end by 4 bases, with 11 bases between. This CDR3 spans 13 amino acids. Germline V gives CDR1 SGHTS, CDR2 YDEGEE. The CDR3 sequence is CASSPQGFYGYTF. CDR3 coding DNA: TGTGCCAGCAGCCCACAGGGCTTCTATGGCTACACCTTC.